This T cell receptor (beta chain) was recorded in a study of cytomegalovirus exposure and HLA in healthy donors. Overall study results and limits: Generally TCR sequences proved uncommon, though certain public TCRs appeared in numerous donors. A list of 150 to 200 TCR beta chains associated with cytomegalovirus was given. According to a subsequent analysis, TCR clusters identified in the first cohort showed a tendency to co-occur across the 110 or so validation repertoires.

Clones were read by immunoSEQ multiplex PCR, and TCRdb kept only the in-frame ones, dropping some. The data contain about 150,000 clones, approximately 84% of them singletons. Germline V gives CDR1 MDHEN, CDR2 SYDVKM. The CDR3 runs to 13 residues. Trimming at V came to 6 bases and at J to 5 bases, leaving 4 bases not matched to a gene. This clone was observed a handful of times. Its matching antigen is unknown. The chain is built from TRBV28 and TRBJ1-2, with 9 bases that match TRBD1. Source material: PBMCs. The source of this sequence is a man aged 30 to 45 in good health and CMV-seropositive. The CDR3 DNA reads TGTGCCAGCAGCCCGACAGGGGGTTATGGCTACACCTTC. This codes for CASSPTGGYGYTF.